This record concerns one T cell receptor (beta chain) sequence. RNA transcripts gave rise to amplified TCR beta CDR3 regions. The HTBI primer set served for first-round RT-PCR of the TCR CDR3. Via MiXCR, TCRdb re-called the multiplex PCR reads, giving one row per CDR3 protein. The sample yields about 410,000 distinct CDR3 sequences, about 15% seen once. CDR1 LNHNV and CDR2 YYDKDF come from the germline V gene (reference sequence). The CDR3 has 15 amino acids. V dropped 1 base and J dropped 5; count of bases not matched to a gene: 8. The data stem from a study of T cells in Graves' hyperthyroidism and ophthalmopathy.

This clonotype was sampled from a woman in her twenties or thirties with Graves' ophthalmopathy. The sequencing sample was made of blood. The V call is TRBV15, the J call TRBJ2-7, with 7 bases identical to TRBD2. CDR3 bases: TGTGCCACCAGCAGAGGAAGGCTAGCGGAAGACGAGCAGTACTTC. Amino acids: CATSRGRLAEDEQYF.